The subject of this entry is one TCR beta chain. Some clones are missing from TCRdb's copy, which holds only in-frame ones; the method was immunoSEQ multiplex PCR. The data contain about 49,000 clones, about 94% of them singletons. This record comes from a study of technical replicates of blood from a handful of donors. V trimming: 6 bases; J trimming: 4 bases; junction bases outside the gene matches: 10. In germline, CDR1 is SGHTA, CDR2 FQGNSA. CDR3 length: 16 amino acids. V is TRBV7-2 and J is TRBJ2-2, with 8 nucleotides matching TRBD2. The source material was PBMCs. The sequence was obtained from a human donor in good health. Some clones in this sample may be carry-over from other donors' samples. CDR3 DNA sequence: TGTGCCAGCAGACCTTCGGGGGGGAGCCTCACCGGGGAGCTGTTTTTT. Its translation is CASRPSGGSLTGELFF.